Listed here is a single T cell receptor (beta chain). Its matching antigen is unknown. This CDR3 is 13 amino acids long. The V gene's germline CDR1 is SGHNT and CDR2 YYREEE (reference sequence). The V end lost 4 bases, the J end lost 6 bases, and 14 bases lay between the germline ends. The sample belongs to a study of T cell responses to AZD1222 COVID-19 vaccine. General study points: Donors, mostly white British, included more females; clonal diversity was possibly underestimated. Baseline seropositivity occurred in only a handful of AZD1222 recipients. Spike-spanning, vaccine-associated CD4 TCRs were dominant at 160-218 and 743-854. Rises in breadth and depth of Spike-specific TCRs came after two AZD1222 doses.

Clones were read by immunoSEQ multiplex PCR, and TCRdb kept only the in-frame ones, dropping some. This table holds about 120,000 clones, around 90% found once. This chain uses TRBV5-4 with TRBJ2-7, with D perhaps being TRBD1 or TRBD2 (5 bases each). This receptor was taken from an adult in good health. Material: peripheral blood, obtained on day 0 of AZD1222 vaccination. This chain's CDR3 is CASSRRSGTEQYF. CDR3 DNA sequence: TGTGCCAGCAGCCGGAGGTCTGGGACCGAGCAGTACTTC.